A single sample gave rise to the 28 T cell receptor beta chains below, sequenced in a study of shared clonotypes between healthy human individuals. Produced via immunoSEQ multiplex PCR; TCRdb's table is partial and in-frame only. The data hold 600,000 to 700,000 clones, with about three quarters observed a single time. The specimen sequenced was memory CD4+ T cells sorted from blood. Subset described: CD45RA-negative fraction. These receptor sequences come from a woman aged 25 to 45 in good health.

This clone was counted at least ten times. Other DNA sequences in this specimen translate into the identical CDR3. The chain couples TRBV7-2 to TRBJ2-5; no definite D call. The germline V gene has CDR1 SGHTA and CDR2 FQGNSA. Trimming left V 2 bases short and J 1 base short, with 11 bases between. The CDR3 totals 15 residues. CDR3 DNA: TGTGCCAGCAGCTTAAGACCGGGCCCCCAAGAGACCCAGTACTTC. As protein: CASSLRPGPQETQYF.

The chain couples TRBV5-4 to TRBJ1-4, with D maybe TRBD1 (5 bases). The CDR3 sequence is 15 residues long. V was trimmed by 3 bases and J by 6 bases, leaving 15 bases between them. Per germline, CDR1 SGHNT and CDR2 YYREEE (reference sequence). The CDR3 DNA follows: TGTGCCAGCAGCTCTGGAGGGGTCAGTCATGAAAAACTGTTTTTT. Encoded protein: CASSSGGVSHEKLFF.

This chain connects TRBV6-5 to TRBJ2-3; 8 positions agree with TRBD2. The ends lost 6 bases at V and 2 bases at J; junction bases unmatched: 4. The length of the CDR3 is 14 residues. Germline lookup yields CDR1 MNHEY and CDR2 SVGAGI. Here the CDR3 DNA reads TGTGCCAGCAGAAACGGACTAGCCACAGATACGCAGTATTTT. This codes for CASRNGLATDTQYF.

The chain carries TRBV5-1 and TRBJ1-3; possibly TRBD1 for D (5 bases). Deletions cut 5 bases from V and 0 bases from J, with 12 bases between. The CDR3 has 15 residues. Germline values: CDR1 SGHRS, CDR2 YFSETQ. CDR3 in DNA: TGCGCCAGCAGGTCCACTGGGGGCTCTGGAAACACCATATATTTT. Its protein is CASRSTGGSGNTIYF.

The chain carries TRBV5-6 and TRBJ2-5; no reliable D call. CDR3 length equals 14 residues. The germline V and J ends were trimmed by 1 base and 0 bases, with 7 bases remaining between them. Germline loops: CDR1 SGHDT, CDR2 YYEEEE. The CDR3 sequence: CASSLISHQETQYF. The CDR3 DNA reads TGTGCCAGCAGCTTGATCAGTCACCAAGAGACCCAGTACTTC.

The rearrangement uses TRBV28 and TRBJ1-5, with a weak D call TRBD1 (5 bases). Per germline, CDR1 MDHEN and CDR2 SYDVKM. This CDR3 region has 15 residues. V was trimmed by 5 bases and J by 6 bases, leaving 17 bases between them. CDR3 DNA sequence: TGTGCCAGCAGTGTCCGGGGGAGCGCGGGTCAGCCCCAGCATTTT. Protein product: CASSVRGSAGQPQHF.

The count of this clone is one. V usage is TRBV25-1 and J usage is TRBJ1-1; maybe TRBD1 (5 bases). The CDR3 is 14 amino acids. Germline CDR1 is MGHDK and CDR2 is SYGVNS. Trimming stripped 3 bases from V and 0 bases from J, with 8 bases between. The CDR3, as DNA: TGTGCCAGCAGTGAGGGGGGGATGAACACTGAAGCTTTCTTT. This sequence encodes CASSEGGMNTEAFF.

The J gene is TRBJ1-3, the V gene TRBV7-9; no clear D gene. Germline V lookup: CDR1 SEHNR, CDR2 FQNEAQ (reference sequence). This CDR3 has 14 amino acids. The V end was cut by 0 bases, the J end by 3 bases, with 6 bases between. As DNA, the CDR3 is TGTGCCAGCAGCTTAGCGGCGGTTGGAAACACCATATATTTT. Protein sequence: CASSLAAVGNTIYF. The whole variable domain, filled in from reference TRBV7-9 and TRBJ1-3, reads DTGVSQNPRHKITKRGQNVTFRCDPISEHNRLYWYRQTLGQGPEFLTYFQNEAQLEKSRLLSDRFSAERPKGSFSTLEIQRTEQGDSAMYLCASSLAAVGNTIYFGEGSWLTVV.

In the case of this clone: This sample includes further DNA sequences coding for the same CDR3. The V gene is TRBV7-2, the J gene TRBJ2-7; D unresolved. Germline CDR1 SGHTA, CDR2 FQGNSA. The CDR3 is 13 residues long. With 0 bases removed from V and 3 bases from J, the gap between germline ends came to 6 bases. DNA for the CDR3: TGTGCCAGCAGCTTAGCTAGCAGCTACGAGCAGTACTTC. This translates into CASSLASSYEQYF.

This sequence joins TRBV19 and TRBJ2-2, with 7 bases identical to TRBD1. The trim removed 6 bases at V and 6 bases at J, leaving 10 bases unmatched. The CDR3 extends over 15 amino acids. Germline V gives CDR1 LNHDA, CDR2 SQIVND (reference sequence). As DNA, the CDR3 is TGTGCCAGTAGCACCGGGACAGCAATCGCCGGGGAGCTGTTTTTT. It yields the protein CASSTGTAIAGELFF. Together with reference TRBV19 and TRBJ2-2, the CDR3 gives the full variable domain: DGGITQSPKYLFRKEGQNVTLSCEQNLNHDAMYWYRQDPGQGLRLIYYSQIVNDFQKGDIAEGYSVSREKKESFPLTVTSAQKNPTAFYLCASSTGTAIAGELFFGEGSRLTVL.

This chain links TRBV7-9 with TRBJ2-4; D tentatively fits TRBD1 or TRBD2 (5 bases each). The V gene lost 7 bases and the J gene lost 8 bases, with 18 bases spanning the gap. The CDR3 runs to 14 residues. Germline CDR1 SEHNR, CDR2 FQNEAQ (reference sequence). The CDR3 here is CASTSNTGAHIQYF. The CDR3 nucleotides read TGTGCCAGCACCTCAAATACCGGGGCCCACATTCAGTACTTC.

V gene TRBV27 combines with J gene TRBJ2-7, with D possibly called TRBD1 or TRBD2 (6 bases each). The germline V gene encodes CDR1 MNHEY and CDR2 SMNVEV (reference sequence). V lost 8 bases and J 4 bases, leaving 27 bases between the germline ends. This CDR3 has 17 residues. The CDR3: CASGPSKLAGGGYEQYF. The DNA of the CDR3 is TGTGCCAGCGGTCCTTCCAAACTAGCTGGGGGCGGGTACGAGCAGTACTTC.

The gene calls are TRBV28 and TRBJ2-7; either TRBD1 or TRBD2 may supply D (5 bases each). There are 13 residues in the CDR3. V was cut by 8 bases and J by 1 base, with 12 bases left in between. Germline V lookup: CDR1 MDHEN, CDR2 SYDVKM. The DNA for the CDR3 is TGTGCCAGCCGGGGCATCGTTTCCTACGAGCAGTACTTC. This gives the protein CASRGIVSYEQYF.

This clone has just a few counts. This chain uses TRBV5-4 with TRBJ1-1; maybe TRBD1 (5 bases). Trimming shortened V by 3 bases and J by 5 bases, and 17 bases separated the two germline ends. CDR1 and CDR2 from the germline V gene are SGHNT and YYREEE (reference sequence). The CDR3 is 15 residues long. CDR3 protein: CASSSRAGLETEAFF. The CDR3, as DNA: TGTGCCAGCAGCTCGCGAGCAGGGCTGGAAACTGAAGCTTTCTTT.

Note on this clone: Other DNA sequences in this specimen translate into the identical CDR3. V and J are TRBV27 and TRBJ1-4, with D uncertain. Germline-derived CDR1 and CDR2 are MNHEY and SMNVEV (reference sequence). V lost 3 bases and J lost 5, with 7 bases in between. The CDR3 is 13 residues long. The CDR3 region has the DNA TGTGCCAGCAGTTTTCGCGGGAATGAAAAACTGTTTTTT. Protein: CASSFRGNEKLFF. The whole variable domain, filled in from reference TRBV27 and TRBJ1-4, reads EAQVTQNPRYLITVTGKKLTVTCSQNMNHEYMSWYRQDPGLGLRQIYYSMNVEVTDKGDVPEGYKVSRKEKRNFPLILESPSPNQTSLYFCASSFRGNEKLFFGSGTQLSVL.

V and J are TRBV5-1 and TRBJ2-7; D is possibly TRBD2 (6 bases). Germline lookup yields CDR1 SGHRS and CDR2 YFSETQ. This CDR3 comprises 15 residues. Trimming removed 1 base at V and 4 bases at J, with 15 bases between. The CDR3 region is CASSLLPGEIYEQYF. CDR3 nucleotides: TGCGCCAGCAGCTTGTTACCGGGAGAGATATACGAGCAGTACTTC.

The gene calls are TRBV5-1 and TRBJ2-5; 7 bases map to TRBD1. Germline V gene data show CDR1 as SGHRS and CDR2 as YFSETQ. V trimming: 4 bases; J trimming: 5 bases; junction bases outside the gene matches: 8. This CDR3 spans 14 amino acids. This CDR3 is CASSPLDRLETQYF. As DNA, the CDR3 is TGCGCCAGCAGCCCCTTGGACAGGTTGGAGACCCAGTACTTC. The full variable domain, rest sourced from reference TRBV5-1 and TRBJ2-5, is KAGVTQTPRYLIKTRGQQVTLSCSPISGHRSVSWYQQTPGQGLQFLFEYFSETQRNKGNFPGRFSGRQFSNSRSEMNVSTLELGDSALYLCASSPLDRLETQYFGPGTRLLVL.

The chain carries TRBV10-1 and TRBJ1-1; a possible D gene is TRBD1 (6 bases). V shed 5 bases and J shed 3 bases, with 10 bases lying between them. CDR3 length equals 13 residues. CDR1 is WNHNN, CDR2 SYGVQD, per germline (reference sequence). CDR3 loop: CASSHNRDTEAFF. In nucleotides, the CDR3 is TGCGCCAGCAGTCATAACAGGGACACTGAAGCTTTCTTT.

The DNA of the CDR3 is TGTGCCAGCAGCTCTGGTGGGAACACTGAAGCTTTCTTT. This codes for CASSSGGNTEAFF. The chain employs TRBV7-2 and TRBJ1-1; D unresolved. The CDR3 is 13 residues long. V lost 4 bases to trimming and J lost 1 base, with 7 bases between them. Germline loops: CDR1 SGHTA, CDR2 FQGNSA.

The chain is built from TRBV4-1 and TRBJ2-5; possibly TRBD2 for D (5 bases). This CDR3 contains 16 residues. Trimming shortened V by 0 bases and J by 0 bases, and 11 bases separated the two germline ends. The V gene's germline CDR1 is MGHRA and CDR2 YSYEKL. In DNA form, the CDR3 reads TGCGCCAGCAGCCAAGATTCGAGTAGCGACCAAGAGACCCAGTACTTC. Its translation is CASSQDSSSDQETQYF.

This sequence joins TRBV4-1 and TRBJ2-7; 11 nucleotides match TRBD2. Per the germline V gene, CDR1 is MGHRA and CDR2 is YSYEKL. CDR3 size: 15 residues. The ends lost 0 bases at V and 9 bases at J; junction bases unmatched: 7. This CDR3 is CASSQDSLAGERQYF. DNA for the CDR3: TGCGCCAGCAGCCAAGATTCACTAGCGGGAGAGAGGCAGTACTTC.

This chain uses TRBV27 with TRBJ2-7; 7 positions match TRBD1. The germline CDR1 and CDR2 sequences are MNHEY and SMNVEV (reference sequence). The CDR3 is 17 amino acids. With V trimmed by 5 bases and J by 7 bases, 20 bases remained unmatched. CDR3 nucleotides: TGTGCCAGCAGTAGCTATTACAGGGGCGCCACCGTAGGGGAGCAGTACTTC. The encoded protein is CASSSYYRGATVGEQYF.

As to this clone: Other DNA sequences in the sample encode the same CDR3. The chain combines TRBV5-1 with TRBJ2-5; tentatively, D is TRBD1 (5 bases). The germline gives CDR1 SGHRS, CDR2 YFSETQ. The CDR3 runs to 13 residues. V lost 0 bases, J lost 2 bases, and 5 bases lay in between. The CDR3 bases are TGCGCCAGCAGCTTGGAGGGGCAAGAGACCCAGTACTTC. This translates into CASSLEGQETQYF.

The CDR3 DNA reads as TGTGCCACCAGCAGAGGGGACAGCAAGACCTACGAGCAGTACTTC. Its translation: CATSRGDSKTYEQYF. This chain links TRBV15 with TRBJ2-7; 7 positions match TRBD1. CDR1 and CDR2 from the germline V gene are LNHNV and YYDKDF (reference sequence). Germline trimming cut 1 base from V and 2 bases from J; bases unmatched to any gene: 5. The CDR3 has 15 amino acids.

V gene TRBV23-1 combines with J gene TRBJ2-3; D possibly corresponds to TRBD2 (7 bases). TRBV23-1 is treated as an ORF (open reading frame) with a function not yet certain. With 2 bases removed from V and 2 bases from J, the gap between germline ends came to 14 bases. The CDR3 totals 16 residues. In DNA form, the CDR3 reads TGCGCCAGCAGTCAAGCGGCCGGGGGGCACACAGATACGCAGTATTTT. Protein sequence: CASSQAAGGHTDTQYF.

This chain links TRBV28 with TRBJ1-5, with D uncertain. V lost 3 bases and J 5 bases, leaving 8 bases between the germline ends. The germline CDR1 and CDR2 sequences are MDHEN and SYDVKM. This CDR3 has 13 amino acids. The CDR3: CASSFRVDQPQHF. DNA for the CDR3: TGTGCCAGCAGTTTTAGGGTTGATCAGCCCCAGCATTTT.

The V call is TRBV30, the J call TRBJ2-1; TRBD2 agrees at 8 bases. The V gene end was trimmed by 5 bases and the J gene end by 7 bases; junction bases not matched to a gene: 10. The CDR3 consists of 14 residues. Germline V gene data show CDR1 as GTSNPN and CDR2 as SVGIG (reference sequence). The CDR3 here is CAWAMGLVSNEQFF. Here the CDR3 DNA reads TGTGCCTGGGCCATGGGACTAGTCAGTAATGAGCAGTTCTTC. Full variable domain (missing parts from reference TRBV30 and TRBJ2-1): SQTIHQWPATLVQPVGSPLSLECTVEGTSNPNLYWYRQAAGRGLQLLFYSVGIGQISSEVPQNLSASRPQDRQFILSSKKLLLSDSGFYLCAWAMGLVSNEQFFGPGTRLTVL.

The CDR3, as DNA: TGCGCCAGCAGTCAGGGAAGTCTTCATGAGCAGTTCTTC. Translating it yields CASSQGSLHEQFF. The chain has TRBV5-1 and TRBJ2-1; a weak D match, TRBD1 (5 bases). Per the germline V gene, CDR1 is SGHRS and CDR2 is YFSETQ. V dropped 5 bases and J dropped 8 bases, with 14 bases sitting between them. CDR3 length: 13 amino acids.